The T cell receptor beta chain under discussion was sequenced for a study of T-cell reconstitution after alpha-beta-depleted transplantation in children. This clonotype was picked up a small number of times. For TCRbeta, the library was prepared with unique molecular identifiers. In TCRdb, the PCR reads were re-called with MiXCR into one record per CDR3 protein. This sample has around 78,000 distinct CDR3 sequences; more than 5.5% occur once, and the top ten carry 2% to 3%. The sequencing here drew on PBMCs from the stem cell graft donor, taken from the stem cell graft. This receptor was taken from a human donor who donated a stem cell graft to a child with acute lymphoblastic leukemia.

CDR3 sequence (DNA): TGTGCCAGCAGCTTAGGGACAGGGAATTCACCCCTCCACTTT. Amino acids: CASSLGTGNSPLHF. This chain joins TRBV7-2 and TRBJ1-6; 8 nucleotides match TRBD1. This CDR3 spans 14 amino acids. The germline V gene encodes CDR1 SGHTA and CDR2 FQGNSA. V dropped 1 base and J dropped 7; count of bases not matched to a gene: 0.